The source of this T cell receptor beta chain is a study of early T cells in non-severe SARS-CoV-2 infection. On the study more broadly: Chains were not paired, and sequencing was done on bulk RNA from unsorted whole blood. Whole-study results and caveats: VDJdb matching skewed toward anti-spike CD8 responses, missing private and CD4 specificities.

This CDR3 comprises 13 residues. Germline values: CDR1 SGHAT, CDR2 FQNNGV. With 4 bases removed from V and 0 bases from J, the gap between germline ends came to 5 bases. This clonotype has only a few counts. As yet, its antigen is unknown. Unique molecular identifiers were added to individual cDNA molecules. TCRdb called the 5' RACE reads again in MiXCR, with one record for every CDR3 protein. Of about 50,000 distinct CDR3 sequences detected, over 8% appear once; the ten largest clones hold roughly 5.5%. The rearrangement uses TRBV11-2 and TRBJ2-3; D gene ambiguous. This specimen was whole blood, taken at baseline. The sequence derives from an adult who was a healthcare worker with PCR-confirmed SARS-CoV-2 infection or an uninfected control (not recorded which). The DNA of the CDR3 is TGTGCCAGCAGCTCTCTAAGCACAGATACGCAGTATTTT. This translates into CASSSLSTDTQYF.